This is a list of T cell receptor beta chains from one sample in a study of blood T cell repertoires in COVID-19. Data came from immunoSEQ multiplex PCR; TCRdb stores just in-frame clones and leaves some out. The sample consists of some 76,000 clones, under 95% of them appearing once. The sequencing input was peripheral blood. The receptors originated from a human donor in a cohort sampled during active COVID-19. Each CDR3 is given with its conserved first and last residue. Each record gives: J gene, V gene, CDR3 protein.

TRBJ1-1 TRBV7-2 CASRQQEAFF
TRBJ1-2 TRBV6-5 CASSYGQGNYGYTF
TRBJ2-2 TRBV27 CASTPLQGERIGELFF
TRBJ2-2 TRBV18 CASSPPGGSTGELFF
TRBJ2-1 TRBV9 CASSPNRDTEQFF
TRBJ2-2 TRBV5-1 CASSPLFRGDTGELFF
TRBJ1-1 TRBV5-1 CASSIGLGVTEAFF
TRBJ1-1 TRBV4-1 CASSLGGWGGTEAFF
TRBJ1-6 TRBV25-1 CASSERTGSGSPLHF
TRBJ1-2 TRBV6-6 CASSSYRGTNYGYTF
TRBJ1-4 TRBV7-2 CASSLVGGGNEKLFF
TRBJ1-1 TRBV5-1 CASRIAQNTEAFF
TRBJ1-5 TRBV18 CASSPPSSTGRLGNQPQHF
TRBJ1-1 TRBV12-3/TRBV12-4 CASVRQRHTEAFF
TRBJ2-5 TRBV6-2/TRBV6-3 CASSQTTYQETQYF
TRBJ2-6 TRBV10-3 CAISGVSETGSSGANVLTF
TRBJ2-7 TRBV12-5 CASGSGTGAYEQYF
TRBJ1-2 TRBV15 CATREEGGGYTF
TRBJ2-1 TRBV2 CASSGDRGNNEQFF
TRBJ1-5 TRBV11-2 CASSPGTPARNQPQHF
TRBJ2-3 TRBV3-1/TRBV3-2 CASSQATSSTDTQYF